This entry lists 2 T cell receptor beta chains sequenced from one sample in a study of blood T cell repertoires in COVID-19. Some clones are missing from TCRdb's copy, which holds only in-frame ones; the method was immunoSEQ multiplex PCR. The sample carries 120,000 to 150,000 clones, approximately 88% recorded once. The sequencing input was peripheral blood. The receptors were gathered from a man in his fifties or sixties with active or convalescent COVID-19.

The chain is built from TRBV29-1 and TRBJ2-7, with D perhaps TRBD1 (6 bases). CDR3 length equals 12 residues. Per the germline V gene, CDR1 is SQVTM and CDR2 is ANQGSEA. Between the trimmed V and J ends, which lost 7 bases and 3 bases, there was a span of 13 bases. The CDR3 sequence: CSAGQLNYEQYF. The DNA for the CDR3 is TGCAGCGCTGGACAGCTCAACTACGAGCAGTACTTC.

This clone was detected once. The chain recombines TRBV5-1 with TRBJ1-6, with D uncertain. The CDR3 has 13 amino acids. V lost 2 bases, J lost 5 bases, and 5 bases lay in between. In germline, CDR1 is SGHRS, CDR2 YFSETQ. The chain's CDR3 is CASSLSNNSPLHF. DNA of the CDR3: TGCGCCAGCAGCTTATCTAATAATTCACCCCTCCACTTT.